This T cell receptor beta chain derives from a study of T cells in Graves' hyperthyroidism and ophthalmopathy. J was trimmed by 0 bases and V by 3 bases; bases with no gene match: 10. CDR1 DFQATT and CDR2 SNEGSKA come from the germline V gene (reference sequence). CDR3 length: 16 amino acids. There were TCR beta CDR3 regions amplified from RNA transcripts. Primed by the HTBI set, a first-round RT-PCR was run on the TCR CDR3. TCRdb reprocessed the multiplex PCR reads with MiXCR, giving one entry per CDR3 protein. In the table there are 600,000 or so distinct CDR3 sequences, 46% of which are singletons. Each patient was aged 18 to 65 and had newly diagnosed hyperthyroidism of under 2 months' duration. Comment on this clonotype: The antigen is undetermined.

Study results and limitations: Ophthalmopathy prediction by the model preceded onset by a median approximately 6.1 months.

This chain uses TRBV20-1 with TRBJ1-2; 7 bases line up with TRBD1. The sequenced sample consisted of peripheral blood or thyroid tissue (not recorded which). The receptor was derived from a woman between 18 and 29 years old with Graves' hyperthyroidism. Here the CDR3 DNA reads TGCAGTGCTAGCGGGAGGGAAGGGGGCGCTAACTATGGCTACACCTTC. It is translated as CSASGREGGANYGYTF.